These T cell receptor beta chains were read from a single sample in a study of blood T cell repertoires in COVID-19. TCRdb's copy holds only in-frame clones and misses some; the assay was immunoSEQ multiplex PCR. The repertoire holds 250,000 to 350,000 clones, with 80% to 90% as singletons. Sequencing input: peripheral blood. The receptor set was obtained from a woman between 45 and 60 years old who had recovered from COVID-19. Both conserved end residues are part of each CDR3. The order of the fields is J gene, clone size, D gene, V gene, CDR3 protein, CDR3 DNA. The D gene is left open where the match is weak. Expanded clones are given a class, and other clones once, few, many or no size at all.

J: TRBJ1-5
size: once
D: -
V: TRBV30
CDR3: CAWSTPGLSNQPQHF
DNA: TGTGCCTGGAGTACCCCGGGTCTGAGCAATCAGCCCCAGCATTTT

J: TRBJ2-7
size: -
D: -
V: TRBV11-2
CDR3: CASSLSPSVAYEQYF
DNA: TGTGCCAGCAGCTTGTCCCCTAGCGTAGCCTACGAGCAGTACTTC

J: TRBJ2-1
size: -
D: TRBD2
V: TRBV27
CDR3: CASSLAGGPYNEQFF
DNA: TGTGCCAGCAGTTTGGCGGGAGGACCCTACAATGAGCAGTTCTTC

J: TRBJ2-3
size: -
D: -
V: TRBV6-6
CDR3: CASSGQMQLTDTQYF
DNA: TGTGCCAGCAGCGGACAGATGCAACTCACAGATACGCAGTATTTT

J: TRBJ2-2
size: once
D: TRBD2
V: TRBV6-2/TRBV6-3
CDR3: CASSPSSGGNTGELFF
DNA: TGTGCCAGCAGTCCCTCTAGCGGGGGGAACACCGGGGAGCTGTTTTTT

J: TRBJ1-1
size: -
D: -
V: TRBV5-1
CDR3: CASSFGGGTEAFF
DNA: TGCGCCAGCAGCTTTGGGGGCGGCACTGAAGCTTTCTTT

J: TRBJ2-1
size: once
D: -
V: TRBV29-1
CDR3: CSVESSAHNEQFF
DNA: TGCAGCGTTGAATCTAGCGCCCACAATGAGCAGTTCTTC

J: TRBJ2-3
size: -
D: -
V: TRBV28
CDR3: CASSLPTGHEAQYF
DNA: TGTGCCAGCAGTTTACCAACAGGTCACGAAGCCCAGTATTTT

J: TRBJ2-7
size: -
D: -
V: TRBV10-3
CDR3: CAISDNRVGEQYF
DNA: TGTGCCATCAGTGATAACAGGGTAGGCGAGCAGTACTTC

J: TRBJ2-2
size: -
D: -
V: TRBV6-6
CDR3: CASNPVRANTGELFF
DNA: TGTGCCAGCAACCCTGTCAGGGCGAACACCGGGGAGCTGTTTTTT

J: TRBJ1-5
size: -
D: -
V: TRBV21-1
CDR3: CAVQLDRGNQPQHF
DNA: TGTGCCGTACAGTTGGACAGGGGAAATCAGCCCCAGCATTTT

J: TRBJ2-5
size: -
D: -
V: TRBV7-9
CDR3: CASSQGGGETQYF
DNA: TGTGCCAGCAGCCAGGGAGGGGGAGAGACCCAGTACTTC

J: TRBJ2-1
size: -
D: TRBD2
V: TRBV5-6
CDR3: CASSWELAGLGNEQFF
DNA: TGTGCCAGCAGCTGGGAACTAGCGGGATTAGGAAATGAGCAGTTCTTC

J: TRBJ1-6
size: -
D: TRBD1
V: TRBV30
CDR3: CAWGDREGTYNSPLHF
DNA: TGTGCCTGGGGAGACAGGGAAGGAACCTATAATTCACCCCTCCACTTT

J: TRBJ2-1
size: -
D: TRBD2
V: TRBV9
CDR3: CASSRREASYNEQFF
DNA: TGTGCCAGCAGCCGGCGGGAGGCCTCCTACAATGAGCAGTTCTTC

J: TRBJ1-1
size: -
D: -
V: TRBV29-1
CDR3: CSVVTVGAVTEAFF
DNA: TGCAGCGTTGTCACGGTAGGAGCGGTCACTGAAGCTTTCTTT

J: TRBJ1-1
size: -
D: -
V: TRBV15
CDR3: CATSRDRESKTEAFF
DNA: TGTGCCACCAGCAGAGATCGGGAAAGTAAGACTGAAGCTTTCTTT

J: TRBJ2-5
size: -
D: -
V: TRBV6-5
CDR3: CASSYRGETQYF
DNA: TGTGCCAGCAGTTACAGGGGCGAGACCCAGTACTTC

J: TRBJ2-3
size: -
D: TRBD1
V: TRBV5-1
CDR3: CASNYETGDRTDTQYF
DNA: TGCGCCAGCAACTATGAGACAGGGGACCGCACAGATACGCAGTATTTT

J: TRBJ2-3
size: -
D: -
V: TRBV12-3/TRBV12-4
CDR3: CASSFEGTDTQYF
DNA: TGTGCCAGCAGTTTCGAGGGAACAGATACGCAGTATTTT

J: TRBJ2-4
size: once
D: -
V: TRBV7-2
CDR3: CASSIGGPQNIQYF
DNA: TGTGCCAGCTCCATCGGGGGTCCCCAAAACATTCAGTACTTC

J: TRBJ1-2
size: -
D: TRBD1
V: TRBV6-5
CDR3: CASSYAGGTAGYTF
DNA: TGTGCCAGCAGTTACGCAGGGGGGACCGCTGGCTACACCTTC

J: TRBJ2-1
size: few
D: -
V: TRBV5-1
CDR3: CASSEEGWVGQFF
DNA: TGCGCCAGCAGCGAAGAGGGTTGGGTAGGGCAGTTCTTC

J: TRBJ1-4
size: -
D: -
V: TRBV29-1
CDR3: CSVKRGSTNEKLFF
DNA: TGCAGCGTTAAGCGAGGGTCAACTAATGAAAAACTGTTTTTT

J: TRBJ2-3
size: few
D: TRBD2
V: TRBV27
CDR3: CASSARTSGIDTQYF
DNA: TGTGCCAGCAGTGCCCGGACTAGCGGGATAGATACGCAGTATTTT

J: TRBJ1-1
size: once
D: TRBD1
V: TRBV5-8
CDR3: CASRPGPGQTNTEAFF
DNA: TGTGCCAGCAGACCCGGTCCGGGACAGACGAACACTGAAGCTTTCTTT

J: TRBJ1-4
size: -
D: -
V: TRBV25-1
CDR3: CASTGFSGEKLFF
DNA: TGTGCCAGCACGGGGTTTTCGGGTGAAAAACTGTTTTTT

J: TRBJ2-3
size: -
D: -
V: TRBV3-1/TRBV3-2
CDR3: CASSQVVIRRGLDTQYF
DNA: TGTGCCAGCAGCCAAGTTGTTATTCGGCGTGGGCTTGATACGCAGTATTTT

J: TRBJ2-1
size: -
D: TRBD1
V: TRBV9
CDR3: CASSPRDRTYNEQFF
DNA: TGTGCCAGCAGCCCCCGGGACAGGACCTACAATGAGCAGTTCTTC

J: TRBJ1-4
size: -
D: -
V: TRBV24-1
CDR3: CATQPVRGRNEKLFF
DNA: TGTGCCACCCAGCCTGTAAGGGGAAGAAATGAAAAACTGTTTTTT

J: TRBJ2-7
size: once
D: -
V: TRBV29-1
CDR3: CSVETAGRPYEQYF
DNA: TGCAGCGTTGAGACAGCAGGGAGGCCCTACGAGCAGTACTTC

J: TRBJ2-5
size: -
D: -
V: TRBV2
CDR3: CASSPLNSLETQYF
DNA: TGTGCCAGCAGCCCGCTAAATAGCCTAGAGACCCAGTACTTC

J: TRBJ2-5
size: -
D: -
V: TRBV4-3
CDR3: CASSQEYIGQETQYF
DNA: TGCGCCAGCAGCCAAGAGTACATCGGGCAAGAGACCCAGTACTTC

J: TRBJ2-7
size: -
D: TRBD2
V: TRBV11-2
CDR3: CASSPRASGRDEQYF
DNA: TGTGCCAGCAGCCCGCGCGCTAGCGGGAGAGACGAGCAGTACTTC

J: TRBJ2-3
size: -
D: -
V: TRBV3-1/TRBV3-2
CDR3: CASSRAPDTQYF
DNA: TGTGCCAGCAGCCGGGCCCCAGATACGCAGTATTTT

J: TRBJ1-2
size: -
D: TRBD1
V: TRBV18
CDR3: CASSPNPFTGEDGYTF
DNA: TGTGCCAGCTCACCAAACCCCTTTACAGGGGAGGACGGCTACACCTTC

J: TRBJ1-3
size: -
D: TRBD1
V: TRBV30
CDR3: CAWSPPTTGRNTIYF
DNA: TGTGCCTGGAGTCCTCCTACGACAGGGAGAAACACCATATATTTT

J: TRBJ2-2
size: -
D: -
V: TRBV7-2
CDR3: CASSLNGLAVGTGELFF
DNA: TGTGCCAGCAGCTTAAATGGACTGGCGGTCGGCACCGGGGAGCTGTTTTTT

J: TRBJ1-3
size: -
D: TRBD1
V: TRBV5-1
CDR3: CASSPDRGNTIYF
DNA: TGCGCCAGCAGCCCGGACAGGGGGAACACCATATATTTT

J: TRBJ2-5
size: -
D: -
V: TRBV12-3/TRBV12-4
CDR3: CASTRGAETQYF
DNA: TGTGCCAGCACTCGGGGGGCAGAGACCCAGTACTTC

J: TRBJ1-3
size: once
D: -
V: TRBV29-1
CDR3: CSVVGRLSGNTIYF
DNA: TGCAGCGTTGTGGGCCGGCTCTCTGGAAACACCATATATTTT

J: TRBJ2-3
size: -
D: TRBD1
V: TRBV7-2
CDR3: CASSLNGQGAGDTQYF
DNA: TGTGCCAGCAGCTTAAATGGACAGGGGGCGGGAGATACGCAGTATTTT

J: TRBJ2-5
size: -
D: TRBD1
V: TRBV6-2/TRBV6-3
CDR3: CASGSGQVQETQYF
DNA: TGTGCCAGCGGTTCCGGACAGGTCCAAGAGACCCAGTACTTC

J: TRBJ1-1
size: -
D: -
V: TRBV29-1
CDR3: CSVLGQLDTEAFF
DNA: TGCAGCGTTTTAGGACAGCTAGACACTGAAGCTTTCTTT

J: TRBJ1-2
size: -
D: -
V: TRBV7-9
CDR3: CASDPPGPRYGYTF
DNA: TGTGCCAGCGACCCTCCAGGGCCTCGGTATGGCTACACCTTC

J: TRBJ1-3
size: few
D: -
V: TRBV7-9
CDR3: CASSRLDSTLSGNTIYF
DNA: TGTGCCAGCAGCCGGCTGGACAGCACCCTCTCTGGAAACACCATATATTTT

J: TRBJ1-2
size: -
D: TRBD1
V: TRBV19
CDR3: CASRTSRDRASYGYTF
DNA: TGTGCCAGTAGAACTTCCCGGGACAGGGCCTCCTATGGCTACACCTTC

J: TRBJ1-3
size: -
D: -
V: TRBV15
CDR3: CATSRGGGAFSGNTIYF
DNA: TGTGCCACCAGCAGAGGAGGGGGAGCATTCTCTGGAAACACCATATATTTT

J: TRBJ1-5
size: -
D: -
V: TRBV7-2
CDR3: CASNPRGGSGEPQHF
DNA: TGTGCCAGCAATCCGCGGGGGGGGAGCGGGGAGCCCCAGCATTTT

J: TRBJ1-2
size: -
D: -
V: TRBV4-3
CDR3: CASSQDTGTRYGYTF
DNA: TGCGCCAGCAGCCAAGATACCGGGACACGCTATGGCTACACCTTC